Shown below are 3 T cell receptor beta chains from a single sample sequenced in a study of blood T cell repertoires in COVID-19. Sequencing was performed with immunoSEQ multiplex PCR; in TCRdb, only in-frame clones are kept and a portion is missing. The data contain a few hundred thousand clones, more than 85% of them singletons. The sample was PBMCs or T cells enriched from blood (not recorded which). The receptors originated from a woman in her twenties or thirties who had recovered from COVID-19.

This clone was counted only a few times. The chain is built from TRBV5-1 and TRBJ1-1; D gene ambiguous. This CDR3 spans 15 amino acids. Trimming cost V 0 bases and J 8 bases, with 17 bases left between them. Per germline, CDR1 SGHRS and CDR2 YFSETQ. CDR3 DNA: TGCGCCAGCAGCTTGGCCCCAGGTTCGCTTGGGGAAGCTTTCTTT. This translates into CASSLAPGSLGEAFF. The full variable domain, its missing parts supplied by reference TRBV5-1 and TRBJ1-1, is KAGVTQTPRYLIKTRGQQVTLSCSPISGHRSVSWYQQTPGQGLQFLFEYFSETQRNKGNFPGRFSGRQFSNSRSEMNVSTLELGDSALYLCASSLAPGSLGEAFFGQGTRLTVV.

The genes are TRBV24-1 and TRBJ2-2; D is perhaps TRBD1 (5 bases). Trimming stripped 5 bases from V and 7 bases from J, with 7 bases between. The CDR3 length is 12 residues. CDR1 and CDR2 from the germline V gene are KGHDR and SFDVKD. The CDR3 nucleotides read TGTGCCACCAGTGTAGGGGTCGGGGAGCTGTTTTTT. This codes for CATSVGVGELFF.

The gene calls are TRBV4-1 and TRBJ2-2; the D gene is possibly TRBD1 (6 bases). The ends were cut back, 3 bases at V and 2 bases at J, with 10 bases in the middle. CDR1 and CDR2 from the germline V gene are MGHRA and YSYEKL. The CDR3 runs 15 residues. In DNA form, the CDR3 reads TGCGCCAGCAGCCATCGACAGGCAAACACCGGGGAGCTGTTTTTT. Translated: CASSHRQANTGELFF.